A single T cell receptor beta chain is shown here with its context. Antigen unknown. The sample belongs to a study of cytomegalovirus exposure and HLA in healthy donors. The study, taken as a whole, reports: Apparent HLA restriction characterized most CMV-associated TCR beta chains in a later analysis.

The PCR employed 60 Vbeta primers together with 13 Jbeta primers. Here immunoSEQ multiplex PCR was the method, and the copy in TCRdb shows in-frame clones only, minus some. In the table there are about 94,000 clones, under 80% of which are singletons. Germline CDR1 and CDR2: MNHNS and SASEGT. The CDR3 is 15 residues long. Trimming stripped 6 bases from V and 9 bases from J, with 21 bases between. The TCR originated in a man between 35 and 55 years old in good health and CMV-seropositive. Source material: PBMCs. The chain couples TRBV6-1 to TRBJ2-1, with D tentatively TRBD2 (7 bases). The CDR3 region is CASSRGANTGSEQFF. DNA for the CDR3: TGTGCCAGCAGCCGGGGGGCTAATACGGGAAGTGAGCAGTTCTTC.